The source of this TCR beta chain is a study of CD8 T cells in Susac syndrome. Trimming cost V 0 bases and J 7 bases, with 11 bases left between them. Germline V gives CDR1 SGHRS, CDR2 YFSETQ. The CDR3 is made up of 15 amino acids. Notes on the study in general: Susac syndrome CD4+ T cell repertoires showed no clonal expansion.

The authors reverse transcribed roughly 0.5 to 1 ug RNA with random hexamers. TCRdb reprocessed the immunoSEQ multiplex PCR reads with MiXCR, giving one entry per CDR3 protein. The data hold under 200,000 distinct CDR3 sequences, with 94% observed a single time. Points on this clonotype: Its antigen is still unknown.

Blood CD8+ and CD4+ T cells underwent high-throughput TCR beta sequencing. Sequenced input: CD4+ T cells from PBMCs. The TCR was taken from a human donor with Susac syndrome. The chain couples TRBV5-1 to TRBJ1-6; maybe TRBD1 (6 bases). The CDR3 spells CASSLDLGGNSPLHF. The CDR3 region has the DNA TGCGCCAGCAGCTTGGATTTGGGGGGCAATTCACCCCTCCACTTT.